These 25 T cell receptor beta chains were sequenced from one sample in a study of tumor and adjacent non-tumor tissue in lung cancer. The library came from three nested PCR rounds adapted from ARM-PCR protocols. TCRdb reanalysed the multiplex PCR reads using MiXCR and keeps one entry per CDR3 protein. The sample yields about 98,000 distinct CDR3 sequences, 80% seen once. No cell sorting was done before RNA was extracted from the tissue. More than 3 cm separated this lung sample from the edge of the tumor. Material for sequencing was distant non-tumor lung tissue. These TCRs come from a man between 60 and 75 years old with small cell lung cancer.

Notes on this clonotype: The CDR3 does not end in the conserved phenylalanine or tryptophan, so this is likely a read error. CDR3 coding DNA: TGCGCCAGCTGTGAGACTGGCCAGGGTGAACAGTTCTTA. Amino acid sequence: CASCETGQGEQFL. The chain has TRBV10-2 and TRBJ2-1, with a weak D call TRBD1 (5 bases). This CDR3 has 13 amino acids. In germline, CDR1 is WSHSY, CDR2 SAAADI.

V and J are TRBV6-1 and TRBJ2-7, with D perhaps TRBD1 or TRBD2 (6 bases each). Germline CDR1 is MNHNS and CDR2 is SASEGT. CDR3 length: 15 amino acids. V was cut by 2 bases and J by 2 bases, with 13 bases left in between. In DNA, the CDR3 is TGTGCCAGCAGTGAATTGGGGGGCGGTACCTACGAGCAGTACTTC. Its protein is CASSELGGGTYEQYF.

In the case of this clonotype: Germline is not matched at one junction end, which may reflect a read error. The chain carries TRBV6-6 and TRBJ2-2; the D gene is possibly TRBD2 (5 bases). The CDR3 loop spans 13 amino acids. From germline, CDR1 is MNHNY and CDR2 SVGAGI (reference sequence). The CDR3, as DNA: TGTGCCAGCAGTGGCTCGAACACCGGGGAGCTGTATTTT. Encoded protein: CASSGSNTGELYF.

Of note for this clonotype: At one of its ends the junction is not consistent with the germline gene, which may arise from a read error. V gene TRBV12-3 or TRBV12-4 combines with J gene TRBJ1-1; no reliable D call. The CDR3 contains 13 residues. CDR3 sequence (DNA): TGTGCCATCAGTTTTTACAGTAACACTGAAGCTTTCTTT. Protein: CAISFYSNTEAFF.

The J gene is TRBJ2-1, the V gene TRBV29-1; tentatively, D is TRBD1 (6 bases). Germline CDR1 reads SQVTM; CDR2 reads ANQGSEA. There are 15 residues in the CDR3. Trimming left V 4 bases short and J 7 bases short, with 20 bases between. CDR3 DNA sequence: TGCAGCGTTGTACATCTGAACAGGGAGAGGAATGAGCAGTTCTTC. This sequence encodes CSVVHLNRERNEQFF.

On this clonotype: Sequence at one end of the junction differs from germline and may be a read error. The chain is built from TRBV11-2 and TRBJ2-1, with 9 positions matching TRBD2. This CDR3 is 18 amino acids long. Per germline, CDR1 SGHAT and CDR2 FQNNGV. The CDR3 nucleotides are TGTGCCAGCTGCTTAGGAGCAGCGGGAGGCTACTACAACAATGAGCAGTCCTTC. Translated: CASCLGAAGGYYNNEQSF.

The chain couples TRBV20-1 to TRBJ1-1, with D unclear. The CDR3 is made up of 13 amino acids. Germline CDR1 reads DFQATT; CDR2 reads SNEGSKA (reference sequence). V dropped 0 bases and J dropped 9 bases, with 14 bases sitting between them. The CDR3 protein is CSARDPGKLKAFF. DNA of the CDR3: TGCAGTGCTAGAGACCCGGGGAAGCTTAAAGCTTTCTTT.

Concerning this clonotype itself: An end of the junction does not agree with germline; a read error may underlie this. The chain carries TRBV20-1 and TRBJ1-1; TRBD1 matches at 7 bases. Germline CDR1 reads DFQATT; CDR2 reads SNEGSKA (reference sequence). The CDR3 runs 14 residues. CDR3 sequence: CSTGRGQTNSEAFF. For the CDR3, the DNA is TGCAGTACTGGGAGGGGACAGACGAACTCTGAAGCTTTCTTT.

This clonotype has ten or more counts. At one end the junction does not follow the germline gene, possibly because of a read error. The chain joins TRBV5-4 to TRBJ2-1; 8 bases are shared with TRBD1. The CDR3 loop spans 13 amino acids. CDR1 and CDR2 (germline): SGHNT, YYREEE (reference sequence). CDR3: CASSYGQGNEEFF. The CDR3 nucleotides read TGTGCCAGCAGCTACGGACAGGGCAATGAGGAGTTCTTC.

A remark on this clonotype: At one of its ends the junction is not consistent with the germline gene, which may arise from a read error. V usage is TRBV6-1 and J usage is TRBJ1-5; 7 bases fit TRBD1. Germline lookup yields CDR1 MNHNS and CDR2 SASEGT. The CDR3 runs to 16 residues. DNA of the CDR3: TGTGCCAGCGGGACGCTGACAGGGAGGGGCAATCAGTCCCAGCATTTT. Translation: CASGTLTGRGNQSQHF.

The chain joins TRBV20-1 to TRBJ2-5; 7 bases are shared with TRBD2. J gave up 5 bases and V 0 bases, and 15 bases lay outside the gene matches. The CDR3 runs to 17 residues. Germline V gene data show CDR1 as DFQATT and CDR2 as SNEGSKA (reference sequence). CDR3 loop: CSAREAGRVGFHETQYF. The DNA for the CDR3 is TGCAGTGCTAGAGAGGCAGGGAGGGTCGGATTCCACGAGACCCAGTACTTC.

V usage is TRBV6-1 and J usage is TRBJ2-7; possibly TRBD2 for D (6 bases). Germline values: CDR1 MNHNS, CDR2 SASEGT. CDR3 length: 14 residues. CDR3 region: CASKRGTGTYEQYV. The CDR3 region has the DNA TGTGCCAGCAAACGAGGGACTGGGACCTACGAGCAGTATGTC.

The chain is built from TRBV28 and TRBJ2-3; 8 bases fit TRBD1. CDR1 is MDHEN and CDR2 is SYDVKM in the germline V gene. The V segment lost 3 bases and the J segment 6 bases; nucleotides outside the gene matches: 17. The CDR3 consists of 18 residues. The CDR3 loop is CASSFMWQGAGSRDTQYF. CDR3 sequence (DNA): TGTGCCAGCAGTTTTATGTGGCAGGGGGCAGGGAGCAGGGATACGCAGTATTTT.

This clonotype has a handful of counts. This chain links TRBV7-8 with TRBJ2-1; 11 positions agree with TRBD2. The CDR3 consists of 15 residues. Germline V CDR1 and CDR2: SGHVS, FQNEAQ. The V segment lost 5 bases and the J segment 9 bases; nucleotides outside the gene matches: 9. This chain's CDR3 is CASSVQLAGVTEQFF. CDR3 DNA sequence: TGTGCCAGCAGCGTGCAACTAGCGGGGGTAACTGAGCAGTTCTTC.

Note on this clonotype: A single base separates this from a much larger clone, so it may be a read error. The chain joins TRBV6-6 to TRBJ1-5; D is perhaps TRBD1 (6 bases). Germline V lookup: CDR1 MNHNY, CDR2 SVGAGI (reference sequence). This CDR3 region has 17 residues. Trimming left V 4 bases short and J 0 bases short, with 16 bases between. The DNA of the CDR3 is TGTGCCAGCAGTTCCCAACAGGGAGTGAATAGCAATCAGCCCCAGCATTTT. Protein sequence: CASSSQQGVNSNQPQHF.

Concerning this clonotype itself: The germline gene is not matched at one end of the junction; a read error may be the cause. This rearrangement joins TRBV5-6 to TRBJ1-1; D may be TRBD1 (5 bases). The CDR3 is 14 amino acids. Germline CDR1 is SGHDT and CDR2 is YYEEEE. CDR3 nucleotides: TGTGCCAGCAGCCCGAGACAGCTGAAGACTGAAGCTTTCTTT. Translated: CASSPRQLKTEAFF.

Only one count was recorded for this clonotype. The conserved phenylalanine or tryptophan is not found at the CDR3 terminus, so this likely reflects a read error. The CDR3 DNA follows: TGTGCCAGTAGTCCCCGGACTAGCGGGAGGGCTGAGCAGTTCTTA. It yields the protein CASSPRTSGRAEQFL. This chain joins TRBV11-3 and TRBJ2-1; 15 positions agree with TRBD2. The CDR3 sequence is 15 residues long. V was clipped by 9 bases and J by 9 bases; unmatched bases: 9. Germline CDR1 reads SGHNT; CDR2 reads YENEEA.

This clonotype was found a few times. The CDR3 does not close with the conserved phenylalanine or tryptophan, likely indicating a read error. The V gene is TRBV2, the J gene TRBJ2-7, with 10 positions matching TRBD1. The CDR3 contains 14 residues. Unmatched junction bases numbered 5, after V lost 6 bases and J lost 3 bases. In germline, CDR1 is SNHLY, CDR2 FYNNEI. The DNA of the CDR3 is TGTGCCAGCAGAGATAGGACAGGGGGCTACGAGCAGTACATC. Residues: CASRDRTGGYEQYI.

The table lists this clonotype with many counts. V usage is TRBV12-3 or TRBV12-4 and J usage is TRBJ1-4; D not certain. V dropped 6 bases and J dropped 0 bases, with 5 bases sitting between them. CDR3 length: 13 residues. The CDR3 loop reads CASSPSTNEKLFF. The CDR3 DNA follows: TGTGCCAGCAGCCCATCAACTAATGAAAAACTGTTTTTT.

Only one count was recorded for this clonotype. This chain links TRBV4-2 with TRBJ1-5; perhaps TRBD1 as D (6 bases). With 4 bases removed from V and 6 bases from J, the gap between germline ends came to 25 bases. This CDR3 is built from 18 residues. Germline V gene sequence: CDR1 LGHNA, CDR2 YNFKEQ. The DNA of the CDR3 is TGTGCCAGCAGCCGAGGGGGTTTTAGCGGTATTAACATTCAGCCCCAGCATTTT. Protein: CASSRGGFSGINIQPQHF.

The genes are TRBV6-2 or TRBV6-3 and TRBJ2-7, with a weak D call TRBD2 (6 bases). Germline V gene sequence: CDR1 MNHEY, CDR2 SVGEGT. The CDR3 is 14 amino acids. The CDR3 protein is CTSSRQDYPGEQYV. Written as DNA, the CDR3 is TGTACCAGCAGCCGTCAGGACTACCCAGGAGAGCAGTACGTC.

Comment on this clonotype: This may arise from a read error, as a much more abundant clone is one base away. The V gene is TRBV28, the J gene TRBJ2-7; D is undetermined. CDR1 is MDHEN, CDR2 SYDVKM, per germline. The CDR3 runs 12 residues. Here the CDR3 reads CASSQTLYKQYF. CDR3 nucleotides: TGTGCCAGCAGTCAAACCCTCTACAAGCAGTACTTC.

Comment on this clonotype: An end of the junction does not agree with germline; a read error may underlie this. This rearrangement joins TRBV12-3 or TRBV12-4 to TRBJ1-1; D may be TRBD1 (5 bases). This CDR3 region has 11 residues. The CDR3 spells CVSSYGGGAFF. The CDR3 coding sequence is TGTGTCAGCAGTTATGGGGGTGGGGCCTTCTTT.

This clonotype is deemed medium-sized. The V call is TRBV12-3 or TRBV12-4, the J call TRBJ1-1; the D gene is possibly TRBD1 (5 bases). The CDR3 extends over 15 amino acids. Trimming pared 6 bases from V and 0 bases from J, leaving 14 bases between. The CDR3 loop reads CASSRPPTVNTEAFF. The CDR3 DNA reads TGTGCCAGCAGCCGACCCCCGACAGTGAACACTGAAGCTTTCTTT.

The J gene is TRBJ2-2, the V gene TRBV4-1, with a weak D call TRBD1 (6 bases). The germline gives CDR1 MGHRA, CDR2 YSYEKL. Trimming took off 5 bases at V and 5 bases at J, with 15 bases between the two ends. This CDR3 spans 15 amino acids. This CDR3 reads CASSSRGVHTGELFF. CDR3 DNA sequence: TGCGCCAGCAGCAGCAGGGGAGTCCATACCGGGGAGCTGTTTTTT.